This entry describes one T cell receptor (beta chain). This specimen belongs to a study of T cell changes during pregnancy in multiple sclerosis. Germline lookup yields CDR1 MDHEN and CDR2 SYDVKM. The CDR3 contains 15 residues. Germline trimming cut 8 bases from V and 5 bases from J; bases unmatched to any gene: 12. Produced via immunoSEQ multiplex PCR; TCRdb's table is partial and in-frame only. This table has 90,000 to 130,000 clones, roughly 92% appearing once. The sequence came from a female donor with multiple sclerosis, enrolled in a pregnancy study. The sample in question was peripheral blood, obtained in the third trimester of pregnancy. The rearrangement uses TRBV28 and TRBJ2-1; TRBD2 matches at 7 bases. This CDR3 reads CASPPPSGGNNEQFF. In DNA form, the CDR3 reads TGTGCCAGCCCCCCCCCTAGCGGAGGTAACAATGAGCAGTTCTTC.